This is a list of T cell receptor beta chains from one sample in a study of tumor-infiltrating lymphocytes in primary liver carcinoma. TCRdb processed the multiplex PCR reads anew with MiXCR; each CDR3 protein has one entry. The sample contains about 190,000 distinct CDR3 sequences, 85% of which appear only once. The specimen sequenced was tumor tissue from primary liver carcinoma. These receptors were collected from a man aged 40-55 years with primary liver carcinoma and hepatitis B virus infection. CDR3s include the opening cysteine and the closing phenylalanine or tryptophan. D genes are given only for firm matches. Size is stated for part of the rows, as once, few or many counts, or as a class when the clone is expanded.

V gene: TRBV10-3; J gene: TRBJ2-3; D gene: NA; clone size: NA; CDR3 DNA: TGTGCCATCAGTGTATCAATCGGTAGCGTGCAGACAGATACGCAGTATTTT; CDR3 protein: CAISVSIGSVQTDTQYF
V gene: TRBV12-3/TRBV12-4; J gene: TRBJ2-3; D gene: TRBD2; clone size: NA; CDR3 DNA: TGTCCCAGCAGTCCATGGACTAGACCAGTTACGCAGTATTTT; CDR3 protein: CPSSPWTRPVTQYF
V gene: TRBV2; J gene: TRBJ2-5; D gene: TRBD2; clone size: NA; CDR3 DNA: TGTGCCAGCAACGGACTAGCGGCCCAAGAGACCCAGTACTTC; CDR3 protein: CASNGLAAQETQYF
V gene: TRBV29-1; J gene: TRBJ2-2; D gene: NA; clone size: once; CDR3 DNA: TGCAGCGTTGCTGGGACGAACTCCGGGGAACTGTTTTTT; CDR3 protein: CSVAGTNSGELFF
V gene: TRBV5-1; J gene: TRBJ2-1; D gene: TRBD2; clone size: once; CDR3 DNA: TGCACCAGCAGTCACGGAGGAAGCGGGATTCGTCTTAATGAGCAGTTCTTC; CDR3 protein: CTSSHGGSGIRLNEQFF
V gene: TRBV5-1; J gene: TRBJ2-1; D gene: TRBD2; clone size: NA; CDR3 DNA: TGCGCCAGCAGCTTGGAACTAGCGGGAGAGGAGTTATTC; CDR3 protein: CASSLELAGEELF
V gene: TRBV12-3/TRBV12-4; J gene: TRBJ2-4; D gene: NA; clone size: NA; CDR3 DNA: TGTACCATCTCCGGGACTCACGAAAACACTCAGTACTTC; CDR3 protein: CTISGTHENTQYF
V gene: TRBV10-2; J gene: TRBJ2-2; D gene: TRBD1; clone size: many; CDR3 DNA: TGCGCCAGCAGTTTCCCAGGGGGCAACACCGGGGAGCTGTTTTTT; CDR3 protein: CASSFPGGNTGELFF
V gene: TRBV7-7; J gene: TRBJ1-4; D gene: NA; clone size: NA; CDR3 DNA: TGTGCCAGCAGCTCAAACAAGGGTCCCACTAATGAAAAACTGTTTTTT; CDR3 protein: CASSSNKGPTNEKLFF
V gene: TRBV29-1; J gene: TRBJ2-5; D gene: NA; clone size: once; CDR3 DNA: TGCAGCGTTGAAGCGAACAGGGAGCGAGCAGGGACCCAGTACTTC; CDR3 protein: CSVEANRERAGTQYF
V gene: TRBV10-3; J gene: TRBJ1-1; D gene: NA; clone size: NA; CDR3 DNA: TGTGCCATCAGTAATCACCAGAACACTGAAGCTCTCTTT; CDR3 protein: CAISNHQNTEALF
V gene: TRBV7-2; J gene: TRBJ2-7; D gene: NA; clone size: NA; CDR3 DNA: TGTGCCAGCAGCCGCCATTATATGACAGGACCACGTGAGCAGTACTTC; CDR3 protein: CASSRHYMTGPREQYF
V gene: TRBV6-1; J gene: TRBJ2-1; D gene: NA; clone size: NA; CDR3 DNA: TGTGTCAGTCGAGTAGAGGGAATCTATGACCAGTTCTTC; CDR3 protein: CVSRVEGIYDQFF
V gene: TRBV6-2/TRBV6-3; J gene: TRBJ2-1; D gene: TRBD2; clone size: NA; CDR3 DNA: TGTGCCAGCAGGACTAGCGGGGTAGGTGAGCAGTTCTTC; CDR3 protein: CASRTSGVGEQFF
V gene: TRBV4-2; J gene: TRBJ2-1; D gene: NA; clone size: once; CDR3 DNA: TGTGCCAGCAGCCACGCCGGGGGACAGAGAAACAATGAGCCGTTCTTC; CDR3 protein: CASSHAGGQRNNEPFF
V gene: TRBV29-1; J gene: TRBJ2-7; D gene: TRBD1; clone size: NA; CDR3 DNA: TGCAGCGTTGAGGAACGGGACAGGGGAGTATACGGGCAGTACTTC; CDR3 protein: CSVEERDRGVYGQYF
V gene: TRBV2; J gene: TRBJ2-3; D gene: NA; clone size: NA; CDR3 DNA: TGTGCCAGCAAGGTGGGCCTAAAAGCAGATACGCAATATTTT; CDR3 protein: CASKVGLKADTQYF
V gene: TRBV7-9; J gene: TRBJ2-7; D gene: TRBD1; clone size: NA; CDR3 DNA: TGTGCCATCAGCCAGGGACAGATCGAGCAGTACTTC; CDR3 protein: CAISQGQIEQYF
V gene: TRBV5-4; J gene: TRBJ2-3; D gene: NA; clone size: NA; CDR3 DNA: TGTGCCAGCAGCTTGGGGAGCACAGATACACAGTATTTT; CDR3 protein: CASSLGSTDTQYF
V gene: TRBV12-3/TRBV12-4; J gene: TRBJ2-3; D gene: TRBD2; clone size: NA; CDR3 DNA: TGTGCCAGGAGTTTAGATTACAGCGGGAGCACAGATACGCGGTATTTT; CDR3 protein: CARSLDYSGSTDTRYF
V gene: TRBV11-1; J gene: TRBJ2-1; D gene: NA; clone size: NA; CDR3 DNA: TGTGCCAGCAAGTCAAACAGGATGAGCAGGTTGTTTAATGAGCAGTTCTTC; CDR3 protein: CASKSNRMSRLFNEQFF
V gene: TRBV14; J gene: TRBJ1-5; D gene: NA; clone size: NA; CDR3 DNA: TGTGCCAGCAGCCCAGGACGGGATCAGCCCCAGAATTTT; CDR3 protein: CASSPGRDQPQNF
V gene: TRBV6-1; J gene: TRBJ2-3; D gene: TRBD1; clone size: NA; CDR3 DNA: TGTGTCAGCAGAGATGACAGGGGGCCGGGAGATACGCAGTATTTT; CDR3 protein: CVSRDDRGPGDTQYF
V gene: TRBV6-1; J gene: TRBJ2-7; D gene: TRBD1; clone size: NA; CDR3 DNA: TGTGCCACCGAGACAGGGGTCCACTACGAGCAGCACTTC; CDR3 protein: CATETGVHYEQHF
V gene: TRBV4-1; J gene: TRBJ1-6; D gene: TRBD1; clone size: NA; CDR3 DNA: TGTGCCAGCGGCCAAGATCGGGGACAGGGCCGGAATTCACCCCTCCACTTT; CDR3 protein: CASGQDRGQGRNSPLHF
V gene: TRBV12-3/TRBV12-4; J gene: TRBJ2-1; D gene: TRBD2; clone size: NA; CDR3 DNA: TGTGCCAGCAGTTTTGGGACTAGCGGTAACTACGAGCAGTTCTTC; CDR3 protein: CASSFGTSGNYEQFF
V gene: TRBV5-4; J gene: TRBJ2-5; D gene: TRBD2; clone size: NA; CDR3 DNA: TGTGCCAGCAGTCCCACTAGCGGGAAAACTAAAGGGATACCACAGTACTTT; CDR3 protein: CASSPTSGKTKGIPQYF
V gene: TRBV10-3; J gene: TRBJ2-5; D gene: TRBD1; clone size: once; CDR3 DNA: TGTACCATCAGTGCGACAGGGTTTGGAGAGACCCAGTACTTC; CDR3 protein: CTISATGFGETQYF
V gene: TRBV29-1; J gene: TRBJ2-1; D gene: NA; clone size: NA; CDR3 DNA: TGCTGCGGGACTGTGAGCGGAATCTACAATGAGCAGTTCTTC; CDR3 protein: CCGTVSGIYNEQFF
V gene: TRBV12-3/TRBV12-4; J gene: TRBJ2-1; D gene: NA; clone size: NA; CDR3 DNA: TGTGCCAGCAAGGGGATGAGTTCCTACAATGAGCAGTTCTTC; CDR3 protein: CASKGMSSYNEQFF
V gene: TRBV10-2; J gene: TRBJ2-2; D gene: NA; clone size: NA; CDR3 DNA: TGCACCAGCAGTGGACGAAGGGGGATTGGGAAGCTGTTTTTT; CDR3 protein: CTSSGRRGIGKLFF
V gene: TRBV6-2/TRBV6-3; J gene: TRBJ2-5; D gene: TRBD2; clone size: NA; CDR3 DNA: TGTACCAGCAGTTACCAGGCGGGGGGCTGGGACCAAGAGACTCAATACTTC; CDR3 protein: CTSSYQAGGWDQETQYF
V gene: TRBV6-2/TRBV6-3; J gene: TRBJ1-2; D gene: NA; clone size: NA; CDR3 DNA: TGTGCCAGCAGCCCAACAGCCTATGACTGCACCTTC; CDR3 protein: CASSPTAYDCTF
V gene: TRBV5-6; J gene: TRBJ1-2; D gene: NA; clone size: NA; CDR3 DNA: TGTGCCAGCAGCTTGAACGGGGGCTACACCTTC; CDR3 protein: CASSLNGGYTF
V gene: TRBV11-1; J gene: TRBJ2-1; D gene: NA; clone size: NA; CDR3 DNA: TGTGCCAGCTGCGTTGGCCTCAACAATGAGGAGTTCTTC; CDR3 protein: CASCVGLNNEEFF
V gene: TRBV5-1; J gene: TRBJ2-1; D gene: NA; clone size: once; CDR3 DNA: TGCGCCAGCAGCTTGGTCAGGACCGAGCAATTCTTC; CDR3 protein: CASSLVRTEQFF
V gene: TRBV6-6; J gene: TRBJ2-3; D gene: NA; clone size: few; CDR3 DNA: TGTGCCAGCAGTCGGGTCAGGGAAGCCGATACGCAGTATTTT; CDR3 protein: CASSRVREADTQYF
V gene: TRBV6-2/TRBV6-3; J gene: TRBJ2-1; D gene: NA; clone size: once; CDR3 DNA: TGTGCCAGCAGTCCTCTGAACGGAGCCTACAATGAGAAGTTCTTC; CDR3 protein: CASSPLNGAYNEKFF
V gene: TRBV4-2; J gene: TRBJ2-3; D gene: NA; clone size: NA; CDR3 DNA: TGTGCCAGCAGCCTAAGAGAGCAGAGCACAGATACGCAGTATTTC; CDR3 protein: CASSLREQSTDTQYF
V gene: TRBV10-3; J gene: TRBJ1-6; D gene: NA; clone size: NA; CDR3 DNA: TGTGTCATCAATCGGGGGGATTCACCCCTCCACTTT; CDR3 protein: CVINRGDSPLHF
V gene: TRBV2; J gene: TRBJ2-3; D gene: NA; clone size: NA; CDR3 DNA: TGTGCCAGCATCGAGCGAGATGACACAGATACGCAGTATTTT; CDR3 protein: CASIERDDTDTQYF
V gene: TRBV29-1; J gene: TRBJ2-7; D gene: NA; clone size: NA; CDR3 DNA: TGCAACGTTGCCCCGACAGGTCTCCACGAGCGGTATTTC; CDR3 protein: CNVAPTGLHERYF
V gene: TRBV5-1; J gene: TRBJ1-6; D gene: TRBD1; clone size: NA; CDR3 DNA: TGCGCCAACAGCGACAGCCTGACAGGGCATAATTCACCCGTCCACTTT; CDR3 protein: CANSDSLTGHNSPVHF
V gene: TRBV7-9; J gene: TRBJ1-1; D gene: NA; clone size: NA; CDR3 DNA: TGTGCCAGCAGCTTAGTACGGGGTCTCCCAGGGACTGAAGCTTTCTTT; CDR3 protein: CASSLVRGLPGTEAFF
V gene: TRBV20-1; J gene: TRBJ2-3; D gene: NA; clone size: NA; CDR3 DNA: TGCAGTGCTAGAGATCCAGCCGGAGATACGCAGTATTTT; CDR3 protein: CSARDPAGDTQYF
V gene: TRBV14; J gene: TRBJ2-3; D gene: NA; clone size: NA; CDR3 DNA: TGTGCCAGCAGCCAAGATGGCGAAAATACGCAGTATTTT; CDR3 protein: CASSQDGENTQYF
V gene: TRBV30; J gene: TRBJ1-6; D gene: NA; clone size: NA; CDR3 DNA: TGTGCCTGGATAGGACAGTCTAATAATTCACCCCTCCACTTT; CDR3 protein: CAWIGQSNNSPLHF